The clone carrying this T cell receptor beta chain was observed many times. Its antigen is unknown. Unique molecular identifiers featured in how the TCRbeta library was prepared. Each CDR3 protein gets one entry after TCRdb re-called the PCR reads with MiXCR. Of around 670,000 distinct CDR3 sequences listed, approximately 14% are singletons. The sample comes from a study of T-cell reconstitution after alpha-beta-depleted transplantation in children. Regarding the study as a whole: T-cell numbers and diversity, one year after transplant, stemmed largely from T cells that were newly produced. Where some patients showed high TCRbeta diversity at day 60, it came from recipient T cells and thymic progenitors that had survived. The origin of alpha-beta T cells about two months after transplant was reportedly several hundred expanded graft clones.

The TCR was taken from a girl aged 2-15 years with congenital amegakaryocytic thrombocytopenia, due to receive a stem cell transplant. The material was PBMCs, obtained before TCRalphabeta/CD19-depleted stem cell transplant.

The CDR3 loop is CSVPESSHNEQFF. In nucleotides, the CDR3 is TGCAGCGTTCCGGAGAGCAGTCACAATGAGCAGTTCTTC. The rearrangement links TRBV29-1 to TRBJ2-1; D remains ambiguous. From germline, CDR1 is SQVTM and CDR2 ANQGSEA. With 5 bases removed from V and 5 bases from J, the gap between germline ends came to 13 bases. This CDR3 is built from 13 residues.